These 13 T cell receptor beta chains share one sample of origin, sequenced in a study of cytotoxic CD8 clonotypes in ibrutinib-treated CLL. Only in-frame clones appear in the TCRdb table, and some are missing; sequencing was by immunoSEQ multiplex PCR. The table has hundreds of thousands of clones, about four fifths seen once. Sequenced here: PBMCs, sampled after 12 months of ibrutinib treatment. Receptor source: a human donor with chronic lymphocytic leukemia.

Comments on this clone: This CDR3 is also generated by other DNA sequences in the sample. In DNA, the CDR3 is TGTGCCTGGAGCCGAAGCCGCTGGACTAGCGGAGGTTTCACAGATACGCAGTATTTT. Amino acids: CAWSRSRWTSGGFTDTQYF. V and J are TRBV30 and TRBJ2-3; 10 positions match TRBD2. Germline CDR1 GTSNPN, CDR2 SVGIG (reference sequence). The V and J ends lost 3 bases and 2 bases, in that order; junction bases with no gene match: 17. CDR3 length: 19 amino acids.

The chain is built from TRBV6-5 and TRBJ2-1; TRBD2 aligns across 8 bases. CDR3 length: 15 amino acids. The J segment lost 4 bases and the V segment lost 5 bases, leaving 7 bases of the junction unmatched. Germline assignment: CDR1 MNHEY and CDR2 SVGAGI. This CDR3 reads CASSQTSAYYNEQFF. The CDR3 bases are TGTGCCAGCAGTCAGACTAGCGCCTATTACAATGAGCAGTTCTTC.

Remarks on this clone: One junction end disagrees with the germline gene, perhaps due to a read error. This chain joins TRBV6-1 and TRBJ1-1; a weak D match, TRBD1 (5 bases). The CDR3 spans 16 residues. Germline loops: CDR1 MNHNS, CDR2 SASEGT. The chain's CDR3 is CASSEAGVGVNTEAFF. CDR3 sequence (DNA): TGTGCCAGCAGCGAAGCGGGGGTTGGGGTGAACACTGAAGCTTTCTTT.

This clone was observed a handful of times. The J gene is TRBJ2-2, the V gene TRBV27, with a possible D match to TRBD2 (6 bases). The length of the CDR3 is 17 residues. Germline V CDR1 and CDR2: MNHEY, SMNVEV (reference sequence). Trimming took 3 bases from V and 0 from J, leaving 14 bases between them. The CDR3 region has the DNA TGTGCCAGCAGTTTCATCAGCGGGCGCACGAACACCGGGGAGCTGTTTTTT. This encodes CASSFISGRTNTGELFF.

Of note for this clone: One end of the junction is discordant with germline, which a read error may explain. The chain recombines TRBV7-7 with TRBJ1-5, with 7 bases that match TRBD1. The CDR3 totals 13 residues. Per the germline V gene, CDR1 is SSHAT and CDR2 is FNYEAQ (reference sequence). DNA of the CDR3: TGTGCTAGCAGCCGGGACAGAAATCAGCCCCAGCATTTT. The encoded protein is CASSRDRNQPQHF. Filled out from reference TRBV7-7 and TRBJ1-5, the complete variable domain reads GAGVSQSPRYKVTKRGQDVTLRCDPISSHATLYWYQQALGQGPEFLTYFNYEAQPDKSGLPSDRFSAERPEGSISTLTIQRTEQRDSAMYRCASSRDRNQPQHFGDGTRLSIL.

The chain links TRBV2 to TRBJ1-1; D is ambiguous. CDR1 is SNHLY and CDR2 is FYNNEI in the germline V gene. The CDR3 has 11 residues. Trimming removed 2 bases from V and 11 bases from J, with 9 bases in between. CDR3 sequence (DNA): TGTGCCAGCAGTGAACAAGGGAGTGCTTTCTTT. This translates into CASSEQGSAFF.

The V call is TRBV28, the J call TRBJ1-2; D gene uncertain. Trimming shortened V by 7 bases and J by 3 bases, and 12 bases separated the two germline ends. Per the germline V gene, CDR1 is MDHEN and CDR2 is SYDVKM. The CDR3 length is 13 residues. The CDR3 sequence: CASTPGFYYGYTF. CDR3 DNA sequence: TGTGCCAGCACCCCCGGATTTTACTATGGCTACACCTTC.

The chain employs TRBV5-1 and TRBJ2-5; D possibly corresponds to TRBD2 (7 bases). Looked up from germline, CDR1 is SGHRS and CDR2 is YFSETQ. The germline V and J ends were trimmed by 0 bases and 5 bases, with 17 bases remaining between them. The CDR3 has 16 residues. CDR3: CASSLAGGQVVETQYF. CDR3 nucleotides: TGCGCCAGCAGCTTGGCCGGGGGGCAAGTCGTGGAGACCCAGTACTTC.

This clone was counted between two and nine times. The chain uses TRBV6-4 and TRBJ2-1; 12 bases line up with TRBD2. The CDR3 runs to 15 residues. J gave up 7 bases and V 3 bases, and 4 bases lay outside the gene matches. Per germline, CDR1 MRHNA and CDR2 SNTAGT. The CDR3 bases are TGTGCCAGCAGTGAGACTAGCGGGAGTAATAATGAGCAGTTCTTC. Its protein product is CASSETSGSNNEQFF.

The CDR3, as DNA: TGCAGCGTTGAAGAAGGACCCCAGGGCGGGACCCAGTACTTC. It specifies CSVEEGPQGGTQYF. The rearrangement joins TRBV29-1 to TRBJ2-5; maybe TRBD1 (5 bases). Per the germline V gene, CDR1 is SQVTM and CDR2 is ANQGSEA. The V end lost 0 bases, the J end lost 7 bases, and 15 bases lay between the germline ends. CDR3 length: 14 residues.

V gene TRBV10-3 combines with J gene TRBJ2-1; 9 bases agree with TRBD1. V dropped 6 bases and J dropped 8; count of bases not matched to a gene: 5. CDR1 and CDR2 from the germline V gene are ENHRY and SYGVKD. The CDR3 has 13 residues. DNA for the CDR3: TGTGCCATCAGAGCGACAGGGGGGGATGAGCAGTTCTTC. This encodes CAIRATGGDEQFF.

The chain recombines TRBV5-6 with TRBJ1-2; D not certain. This CDR3 is 12 amino acids long. Germline V gives CDR1 SGHDT, CDR2 YYEEEE. Trimming pared 0 bases from V and 4 bases from J, leaving 4 bases between. The CDR3 DNA reads TGTGCCAGCAGCTTGGTTGGCTATGGCTACACCTTC. Residues: CASSLVGYGYTF.

J is TRBJ1-1 and V is TRBV12-5, with D unresolved. V lost 1 base to trimming and J lost 8 bases, with 17 bases between them. The germline gives CDR1 LGHNT, CDR2 FRNRAP. This CDR3 region has 15 residues. CDR3 protein: CASGLAGPYLGEAFF. DNA for the CDR3: TGTGCTAGTGGTTTGGCCGGTCCCTACTTGGGGGAAGCTTTCTTT.